This TCR beta chain was profiled in a study of OX40 agonist ivuxolimab in advanced cancers. Study-level background: Patients were dosed intravenously with ivuxolimab at 0.01 to 10 mg/kg every 2 weeks.

Trimming at V came to 6 bases and at J to 6 bases, leaving 5 bases not matched to a gene. The CDR3 has 14 residues. Germline CDR1 reads SNHLY; CDR2 reads FYNNEI. Profiling relied on immunoSEQ multiplex PCR, and the TCRdb table lists in-frame clones only, not all of them. The sample holds around 69,000 clones, about 87% seen once. Broader study findings: Also showing low normalized T-cell clonal expansion were some of the nonresponders. The mean number of expanded clones was higher in CD8+ T cells than in CD4+. Doses of 0.1 to 3.0 mg/kg were accompanied by clonal expansion of CD4+ and CD8+ blood T cells by week 6.

Regarding this clone: What it recognizes is unknown.

The V gene is TRBV2, the J gene TRBJ2-3, with 11 bases identical to TRBD2. The source of this sequence is an adult with an advanced solid tumor such as melanoma, head and neck, liver or kidney cancer. The sequencing here drew on CD4+ or CD8+ T cells sorted from blood, taken in a trial of the OX40 agonist ivuxolimab. The CDR3 region has the DNA TGTGCCAGCAGCTCCTGGACTAGCGGGGATACGCAGTATTTT. It translates to CASSSWTSGDTQYF.